This T cell receptor (beta chain) was captured by sequencing in a study of resident and recirculating memory T cells in vitiligo. General study points: TCR sequences were not conserved across biopsy sites or patients. No single dominant TCR clone appeared; lesion clonality varied.

With respect to this clone: Its cognate antigen is unknown.

Stable vitiligo meant no lesion change over the previous 6 months. Patients who had received treatment within the previous three months were excluded. Germline lookup yields CDR1 LGHNT and CDR2 FRNRAP. Trimming removed 1 base at V and 7 bases at J, with 13 bases between. The CDR3 is 14 amino acids. Data came from immunoSEQ multiplex PCR; TCRdb stores just in-frame clones and leaves some out. The sample carries tens of thousands of clones, approximately 90% recorded once. The chain joins TRBV12-5 to TRBJ1-1; D is possibly TRBD1 (5 bases). Material: blood. The receptor was derived from a male donor with vitiligo. For the CDR3, the DNA is TGTGCTAGTGGTTTGGGCAGGGTGATGGGTGAAGCTTTCTTT. Protein product: CASGLGRVMGEAFF. Full variable domain (missing parts from reference TRBV12-5 and TRBJ1-1): DARVTQTPRHKVTEMGQEVTMRCQPILGHNTVFWYRQTMMQGLELLAYFRNRAPLDDSGMPKDRFSAEMPDATLATLKIQPSEPRDSAVYFCASGLGRVMGEAFFGQGTRLTVV.